The T cell receptor (beta chain) described here comes from a study of blood T cell repertoires in COVID-19. Background on the study: The origin of the acute and convalescent COVID-19 samples was the United States, Italy and Spain.

Germline V gene lookup returns CDR1 SNHLY and CDR2 FYNNEI. CDR3 length: 14 residues. V lost 7 bases to trimming and J lost 2 bases; unmatched junction nucleotides: 4. Here immunoSEQ multiplex PCR was the method, and the copy in TCRdb shows in-frame clones only, minus some. The repertoire has nearly 400,000 clones, roughly 90% of them found once; the top ten carry 1.5% to 2%. The TCR comes from a woman aged 30 to 39 who had recovered from COVID-19. This chain connects TRBV2 to TRBJ1-3, with 8 bases that match TRBD1. The sequenced material came from PBMCs or T cells enriched from blood (not recorded which). The CDR3 coding sequence is TGTGCCAGCAACCTACAGGGGGCTGGAAACACCATATATTTT. It encodes CASNLQGAGNTIYF.